This TCR beta chain was sequenced for a study of beta chain features in type 1 diabetes. All of the isolated RNA was reverse transcribed, so expressed TCRB transcripts were sequenced. Sequenced by immunoSEQ multiplex PCR; TCRdb stores in-frame clones only, minus some. The data show roughly 450,000 clones, with 10% to 12% seen just once and 0.035% to 0.05% held by the top ten. V lost 4 bases and J lost 2; bases outside the gene matches: 5. CDR3 length: 16 residues. Germline V lookup: CDR1 SEHNR, CDR2 FQNEAQ (reference sequence). Findings and caveats of the study: In type 1 diabetes patients, VDJ junctions had fewer insertions; deletions at these junctions were more frequent.

On this clone: The antigen is undetermined.

The clonotype was recovered from a woman aged 18-29 years in good health. The sequenced sample was naive CD4+ T cells from blood. The rearrangement uses TRBV7-9 and TRBJ1-5; 10 bases match TRBD1. The CDR3 here is CASSSDGTGGNQPQHF. For the CDR3, the DNA is TGTGCCAGCAGCTCCGACGGGACAGGGGGCAATCAGCCCCAGCATTTT.